One and the same sample provided the 16 T cell receptor beta chains below, sequenced in a study of breast tumors, draining lymph nodes, adjacent tissues. In TCRdb, the multiplex PCR reads were re-called with MiXCR into one record per CDR3 protein. The sample has about 89,000 distinct CDR3 sequences; approximately 30% are singletons. Axillary draining lymph nodes of breast cancer patients supplied the node samples. The source material was axillary lymph node tissue. The receptors were gathered from a female donor with breast cancer. Some clones in this sample may be carry-over from other donors' samples.

Of note for this clonotype: Sequence at one end of the junction differs from germline and may be a read error. The chain couples TRBV3-1 to TRBJ2-1; 11 bases line up with TRBD2. Looked up from germline, CDR1 is LGHDT and CDR2 is YNNKEL (reference sequence). The CDR3 is 16 residues long. CDR3 DNA sequence: TGTCCCAGCAGTCCTCCTAGCGGGAGGCCTTACAATGAGCAGTTCTTC. Translation: CPSSPPSGRPYNEQFF.

This clonotype was seen ten or more times. J is TRBJ2-3 and V is TRBV5-1; TRBD2 matches at 9 bases. The CDR3 sequence is 18 residues long. Germline V gene data show CDR1 as SGHRS and CDR2 as YFSETQ. The V gene end was trimmed by 4 bases and the J gene end by 1 base; junction bases not matched to a gene: 13. CDR3 sequence (DNA): TGCGCCAGCAGCCCCTACGGGGTACGCGGGGGGGGCACAGATACGCAGTATTTT. Translation gives CASSPYGVRGGGTDTQYF.

This clonotype has a count of ten or more. V gene TRBV20-1 combines with J gene TRBJ2-7; D is possibly TRBD1 or TRBD2 (5 bases each). The CDR3 totals 13 residues. The germline gives CDR1 DFQATT, CDR2 SNEGSKA (reference sequence). Deletions cut 4 bases from V and 7 bases from J, with 17 bases between. CDR3 DNA sequence: TGCAGTGCTATCCTGGGGGAGTCTCAAGAGCAGTACTTC. This translates into CSAILGESQEQYF.

V gene TRBV6-6 combines with J gene TRBJ2-2, with D perhaps matching TRBD1 or TRBD2 (5 bases each). The CDR3 runs to 15 residues. The V and J ends lost 10 bases and 4 bases respectively, with 19 bases between them. Per germline, CDR1 MNHNY and CDR2 SVGAGI (reference sequence). The CDR3 here is CAIPRGPWSTGELFF. The CDR3 DNA reads TGTGCCATCCCCCGGGGACCCTGGAGCACCGGGGAGCTGTTTTTT.

This clonotype was counted many times. This chain joins TRBV20-1 and TRBJ2-1; TRBD2 aligns across 9 bases. Germline values: CDR1 DFQATT, CDR2 SNEGSKA (reference sequence). The ends lost 6 bases at V and 8 bases at J; junction bases unmatched: 8. CDR3 length: 13 residues. In nucleotides, the CDR3 is TGCAGTGCAATAGCGGGGGCCCTCCATGAGCAGTTCTTC. Its translation: CSAIAGALHEQFF.

This clonotype was observed many times. V usage is TRBV2 and J usage is TRBJ1-2; no firm D call. Trimming left V 1 base short and J 6 bases short, with 9 bases between. This CDR3 is built from 13 residues. CDR1 and CDR2 from the germline V gene are SNHLY and FYNNEI. The CDR3 here is CASSEVRKNGYTF. The CDR3 DNA sequence: TGTGCCAGCAGTGAAGTCAGGAAGAATGGCTACACCTTC.

Note on this clonotype: The conserved phenylalanine or tryptophan is not found at the CDR3 terminus, so this likely reflects a read error. The chain uses TRBV7-2 and TRBJ2-5; maybe TRBD1 (6 bases). The V gene's germline CDR1 is SGHTA and CDR2 FQGNSA. This CDR3 has 14 amino acids. Trimming took 4 bases from V and 0 from J, leaving 9 bases between them. The CDR3 sequence: CASSSGQNQETQYL. DNA for the CDR3: TGTGCCAGCAGCTCCGGACAGAACCAAGAGACCCAGTACCTC.

This clonotype was recorded at least ten times. The chain carries TRBV2 and TRBJ1-2, with D tentatively TRBD1 (6 bases). The CDR3 is 16 amino acids. Germline V gene sequence: CDR1 SNHLY, CDR2 FYNNEI. Trimming cost V 8 bases and J 3 bases, with 22 bases left between them. CDR3 region: CASGSGGDTTHYGYTF. Here the CDR3 DNA reads TGTGCCAGCGGCTCGGGCGGGGACACAACCCACTATGGCTACACCTTC.

Many counts were recorded for this clonotype. This chain connects TRBV12-3 or TRBV12-4 to TRBJ2-1, with D possibly TRBD1 on 6 matching bases. The CDR3 contains 11 residues. With 8 bases removed from V and 9 bases from J, the gap between germline ends came to 11 bases. This CDR3 reads CASGGQREQFF. Written as DNA, the CDR3 is TGTGCCAGCGGTGGACAGCGTGAGCAGTTCTTC.

Sample share makes this clonotype medium-sized. The gene calls are TRBV7-2 and TRBJ1-5; D gene uncertain. CDR1 is SGHTA, CDR2 FQGNSA, per germline. Deletions cut 1 base from V and 7 bases from J, with 8 bases between. The CDR3 totals 13 residues. The CDR3 nucleotides are TGTGCCAGCAGCTTAGGGCAAAAACAGCCCCAGCATTTT. As protein: CASSLGQKQPQHF.

The table lists this clonotype with many counts. The rearrangement links TRBV11-2 to TRBJ2-7; the match to TRBD1 covers 10 bases. Germline-derived CDR1 and CDR2 are SGHAT and FQNNGV. Trimming took 1 base from V and 8 from J; bases not matched to a gene: 5. The CDR3 is 14 amino acids. The CDR3 region has the DNA TGTGCCAGCAGCTTAGGGACAGGGGGGTACCAGCAGTACTTC. It is translated as CASSLGTGGYQQYF.

Ten or more counts support this clonotype. The V gene is TRBV6-1, the J gene TRBJ2-7, with 11 bases matching TRBD2. CDR3 length equals 17 residues. Germline V gives CDR1 MNHNS, CDR2 SASEGT. Trimming took 6 bases from V and 4 from J; bases not matched to a gene: 14. CDR3 sequence reads: CASRGKLLAGVTYEQYF. CDR3 coding DNA: TGTGCCAGCAGGGGCAAATTACTAGCGGGAGTCACATACGAGCAGTACTTC.

Details on this clonotype: A junction end diverges from the germline sequence, so it may reflect a read error. This rearrangement joins TRBV7-8 to TRBJ2-3, with 16 bases lining up with TRBD2. The CDR3 is made up of 17 amino acids. Germline V CDR1 and CDR2: SGHVS, FQNEAQ. In DNA, the CDR3 is TGTGCCAGCAGCCCAGGGACTAGCGGGAGGGTAACAGTTACGCAGTATTTT. Translated, it gives CASSPGTSGRVTVTQYF.

There are many counts of this clonotype. The chain carries TRBV20-1 and TRBJ2-3; D may be TRBD2 (5 bases). V shed 3 bases and J shed 2 bases, with 15 bases lying between them. The germline gives CDR1 DFQATT, CDR2 SNEGSKA (reference sequence). The CDR3 runs to 15 residues. In nucleotides, the CDR3 is TGCAGTGCTAGCTTATTAGGACTTAACACAGATACGCAGTATTTT. Its translation is CSASLLGLNTDTQYF.

The V and J genes are TRBV2 and TRBJ1-5, with no clear D. This CDR3 is built from 14 residues. The germline CDR1 and CDR2 sequences are SNHLY and FYNNEI. V lost 1 base, J lost 11 bases, and 15 bases lay in between. The CDR3 is CASSEEAVQETQHF. The CDR3 bases are TGTGCCAGCAGTGAAGAGGCGGTCCAAGAGACCCAGCATTTT.

This clonotype occurred many times. This rearrangement joins TRBV7-2 to TRBJ2-1, with a weak D call TRBD2 (6 bases). Germline V gives CDR1 SGHTA, CDR2 FQGNSA. Trimming cost V 2 bases and J 7 bases, with 12 bases left between them. This CDR3 comprises 14 residues. The CDR3 sequence: CASSLRREQNEQFF. For the CDR3, the DNA is TGTGCCAGCAGCTTACGGCGGGAACAGAATGAGCAGTTCTTC. The whole variable domain, remainder taken from reference TRBV7-2 and TRBJ2-1, is GAGVSQSPSNKVTEKGKDVELRCDPISGHTALYWYRQSLGQGLEFLIYFQGNSAPDKSGLPSDRFSAERTGGSVSTLTIQRTQQEDSAVYLCASSLRREQNEQFFGPGTRLTVL.